One and the same sample provided the 8 T cell receptor beta chains below, sequenced in a study of cytomegalovirus exposure and HLA in healthy donors. PCR involved 60 Vbeta and 13 Jbeta primers. The table came from immunoSEQ multiplex PCR; TCRdb's copy has only in-frame clones and leaves some out. The sample has about 110,000 clones, roughly 74% seen once. Sequencing used PBMCs. All receptors derive from a man between 40 and 49 years old in good health and CMV-seronegative.

This rearrangement joins TRBV7-9 to TRBJ2-7; 11 bases map to TRBD2. The V and J ends lost 5 bases and 2 bases, in that order; junction bases with no gene match: 5. The CDR3 extends over 15 amino acids. Per the germline V gene, CDR1 is SEHNR and CDR2 is FQNEAQ (reference sequence). The CDR3 region is CASSLTSGEPYEQYF. As DNA, the CDR3 is TGTGCCAGCAGCCTGACTAGCGGGGAGCCCTACGAGCAGTACTTC. Variable domain in full (rest from reference TRBV7-9 and TRBJ2-7): DTGVSQNPRHKITKRGQNVTFRCDPISEHNRLYWYRQTLGQGPEFLTYFQNEAQLEKSRLLSDRFSAERPKGSFSTLEIQRTEQGDSAMYLCASSLTSGEPYEQYFGPGTRLTVT.

The chain uses TRBV19 and TRBJ2-1; possibly TRBD2 for D (6 bases). The CDR3 loop spans 15 amino acids. With 2 bases removed from V and 6 bases from J, the gap between germline ends came to 14 bases. The germline CDR1 and CDR2 sequences are LNHDA and SQIVND (reference sequence). The CDR3 bases are TGTGCCAGTAGTATATACACCGGGAGCCTCAATGAGCAGTTCTTC. Protein product: CASSIYTGSLNEQFF. The entire variable domain, with the rest obtained from reference TRBV19 and TRBJ2-1, is as follows: DGGITQSPKYLFRKEGQNVTLSCEQNLNHDAMYWYRQDPGQGLRLIYYSQIVNDFQKGDIAEGYSVSREKKESFPLTVTSAQKNPTAFYLCASSIYTGSLNEQFFGPGTRLTVL.

V and J are TRBV7-6 and TRBJ2-5; no clear D. V was trimmed by 1 base and J by 3 bases, leaving 3 bases between them. This CDR3 spans 12 amino acids. Germline V gene lookup returns CDR1 SGHVS and CDR2 FNYEAQ. CDR3 amino acids: CASSLVEETQYF. CDR3 DNA sequence: TGTGCCAGCAGCTTAGTCGAAGAGACCCAGTACTTC.

The gene calls are TRBV5-1 and TRBJ2-3; tentative D call: TRBD2 (6 bases). CDR3 length equals 15 residues. V was clipped by 4 bases and J by 5 bases, with 17 bases between them. Germline V gives CDR1 SGHRS, CDR2 YFSETQ. The DNA of the CDR3 is TGCGCCAGCAGCCTCAGACTAGGAGGTGGAGATACGCAGTATTTT. This gives the protein CASSLRLGGGDTQYF. Full variable domain (rest looked up from reference TRBV5-1 and TRBJ2-3): KAGVTQTPRYLIKTRGQQVTLSCSPISGHRSVSWYQQTPGQGLQFLFEYFSETQRNKGNFPGRFSGRQFSNSRSEMNVSTLELGDSALYLCASSLRLGGGDTQYFGPGTRLTVL.

This clone appeared a few times. The gene calls are TRBV25-1 and TRBJ1-2; a weak D match, TRBD1 (5 bases). The CDR3 is 13 amino acids. The germline CDR1 and CDR2 sequences are MGHDK and SYGVNS. V lost 3 bases, J lost 6 bases, and 11 bases lay in between. CDR3 sequence: CASSDVRDNGYTF. The CDR3 region has the DNA TGTGCCAGCAGTGACGTCAGGGATAATGGCTACACCTTC.

The rearrangement uses TRBV18 and TRBJ2-7; D is perhaps TRBD2 (7 bases). The germline gives CDR1 KGHSH, CDR2 LQKENI. There are 15 residues in the CDR3. The V end was cut by 3 bases, the J end by 2 bases, with 14 bases between. Here the CDR3 DNA reads TGTGCCAGCTCACCTGGGGGAGGGGGAACCTACGAGCAGTACTTC. Translation gives CASSPGGGGTYEQYF.

The chain links TRBV5-1 to TRBJ1-1; TRBD1 matches at 8 bases. The junction had 7 bases not matched to a gene; V was cut back by 4 bases and J by 5 bases. The CDR3 is made up of 14 amino acids. Germline V gene data show CDR1 as SGHRS and CDR2 as YFSETQ. This CDR3 reads CASSPGQGGTEAFF. The CDR3 DNA sequence: TGCGCCAGCAGCCCCGGACAGGGAGGGACTGAAGCTTTCTTT.

The chain uses TRBV6-5 and TRBJ2-7, with D possibly matching TRBD1 (5 bases). V dropped 4 bases and J dropped 2 bases, with 15 bases sitting between them. The V gene's germline CDR1 is MNHEY and CDR2 SVGAGI. The CDR3 runs 15 residues. CDR3 residues: CASSFSRGSTYEQYF. In nucleotides, the CDR3 is TGTGCCAGCAGTTTCTCAAGGGGCAGCACCTACGAGCAGTACTTC.